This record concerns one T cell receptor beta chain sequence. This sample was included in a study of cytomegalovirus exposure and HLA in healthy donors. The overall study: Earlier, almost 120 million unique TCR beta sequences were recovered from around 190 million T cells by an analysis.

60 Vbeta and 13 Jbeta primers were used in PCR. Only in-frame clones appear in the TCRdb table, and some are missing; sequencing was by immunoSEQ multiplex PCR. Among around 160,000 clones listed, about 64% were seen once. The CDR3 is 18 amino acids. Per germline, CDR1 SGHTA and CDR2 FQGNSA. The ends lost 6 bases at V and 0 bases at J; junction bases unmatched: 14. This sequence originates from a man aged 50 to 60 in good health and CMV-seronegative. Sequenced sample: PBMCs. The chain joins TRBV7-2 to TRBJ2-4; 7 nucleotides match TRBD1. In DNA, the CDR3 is TGTGCCAGCAGTGAAACCACCGGGACAGTGACAGCCAAAAACATTCAGTACTTC. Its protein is CASSETTGTVTAKNIQYF.